This TCR beta chain was obtained from a study of T cells in tuberculosis. On the study more broadly: This South African cohort compared adolescents with or without latent tuberculosis against adults with active tuberculosis. Broader study findings: Classification accuracy was 85% to 90% (AUROC around 0.9) with the GMM-specific repertoire. Active tuberculosis cases were adults; controls were adolescents.

The germline CDR1 and CDR2 sequences are MNHNY and SVGAGI (reference sequence). Trimming cost V 1 base and J 4 bases; bases outside gene matches: 4. CDR3 length: 15 amino acids. The method was immunoSEQ multiplex PCR; TCRdb's version includes in-frame clones alone and lacks a portion of them. The table has fewer than 35,000 clones, 94% seen once. Notes on this clone: Its matching antigen is unknown.

J is TRBJ1-2 and V is TRBV6-6, with 9 positions matching TRBD1. The receptor was derived from a donor aged 10 to 29 with latent tuberculosis or without tuberculosis infection. Sequencing input: PBMCs. The CDR3 DNA reads TGTGCCAGCAGTTACTTGGACAGGGGACCCTATGGCTACACCTTC. This translates into CASSYLDRGPYGYTF.